This T cell receptor (beta chain) was captured in a study of response to subunit inactivated influenza vaccine. General study results and limits: Each seasonal influenza vaccination, the authors suggested, recruits few new T cells.

Germline lookup yields CDR1 DFQATT and CDR2 SNEGSKA (reference sequence). The V gene lost 3 bases and the J gene lost 4 bases, with 15 bases spanning the gap. This CDR3 spans 15 amino acids. MiXCR was run by TCRdb on the RT-PCR reads, yielding one entry per CDR3 protein. This sample has fewer than 250,000 distinct CDR3 sequences, with approximately 15% found just once. A word on this clonotype: Its matching antigen is unknown.

The sample here was CD8+ T cells sorted from PBMCs, taken roughly 5 days after vaccination. This clonotype was sampled from a man aged 50 to 59 who received an inactivated influenza vaccine. The chain couples TRBV20-1 to TRBJ1-4; D is undetermined. The CDR3 here is CSASRSPGSNEKLFF. CDR3 DNA sequence: TGCAGTGCTAGTCGTAGTCCGGGCAGTAATGAAAAACTGTTTTTT.